The entry below describes one T cell receptor (beta chain). Its antigen remains undetermined. Base qualities are not recorded, but no much larger clone differs from it by a single base. These data originate in a study of immune heterogeneity within non-small cell lung tumors (dated by TCRdb to the late 2010s). With regard to the full study: By histology, the tumors included roughly ten non-squamous carcinomas, a handful of squamous cell carcinomas and 1 tumor not otherwise specified. The study combined whole-exome sequencing, RNA-seq and TCR beta repertoire sequencing of multiple spatially distinct regions from each NSCLC tumor to examine intratumoral immune heterogeneity. TCR repertoire analysis included roughly 58 tumor loci from 15 or so patients, whereas transcriptome data included only approximately 48 loci from around twelve patients. For mutant peptides 8 to 11 amino acids long, netMHCpan-3.0 predicted neoantigen binding to the HLA alleles of each patient.

What the study reported, not specific to this receptor: High-frequency TCR beta clonotypes were largely distinct between individual patients. Within a patient, the same dominant CDR3B clonotypes appeared at multiple loci, but different tumor locations also contained unique high-frequency clones. A moderate positive correlation (R approximately 0.35), which was statistically significant, linked local T-cell repertoire clonality to local tumor mutational burden.

A multiplex PCR system amplified the TCR beta CDR3 region, with a first 10-cycle round using 32 V-gene forward and 13 J-gene reverse primers. The first PCR round used a QIAGEN Multiplex PCR Kit, and the primer sequences were filed in Chinese patent CN105087789A. Illumina universal primers were added in a second PCR round performed with the Phusion High-Fidelity PCR Kit. Paired-end sequencing of TCR libraries was carried out on the Illumina HiSeq X Ten platform at a read length of 151 bp. Per the source publication's procedure: Cutadapt removed reads without multiplex PCR primers, PEAR merged read pairs, and MiXCR with default settings called CDR3 regions. Repertoire diversity was assessed by Shannon entropy, and clonality was calculated as one minus the Shannon entropy divided by the ln of the count of productive unique sequences. Clonotypes present at frequencies of at least 0.5% were defined as dominant or high-frequency T-cell clones. In TCRdb, the public reads were trimmed at Q25 with fastp and aligned with MiXCR, with productive beta chains retained. Rows with a matching CDR3 protein are joined into one entry that keeps the most common DNA and genes. The V and J calls, along with clone size, are taken from TCRdb and not from the paper's own processing. A total of 3,100 or so distinct CDR3 sequences appear in this sample, over 30% of them only once. The ten largest account for about 15% of the sample.

The trim is 7 bases for V and 0 bases for J, with a gap of 16 bases between the germline ends. From the cysteine through the phenylalanine, the CDR3 covers 15 amino acids. Just the 45-base CDR3 DNA is kept, in frame starting at base 1. The germline V gene gives CDR1 as MNHNS and CDR2 as SASEGT. Genomic DNA extracted from bulk tumor tissue served as TCR template, with around 600 ng gDNA amplified per sample. During surgery, several biopsies were collected from each primary tumor and placed as far from one another as possible within the tumor mass. The study cohort was described as untreated, and the patients were newly diagnosed NSCLC cases having curative surgery. The donor group was made up of over 14 newly diagnosed non-small cell lung cancer patients undergoing surgery with curative intent. Resected tumor masses were reviewed by two independent pathologists. Only high-quality DNA and RNA samples were carried forward to sequencing.

The V and J segments used are TRBV6-1 and TRBJ2-7; the D gene is perhaps TRBD1 or TRBD2, as each covers 5 bases. The receptor comes from a man in his 70s with non-small cell lung cancer. Sequencing input: lung tumor tissue. The CDR3 in this case is CASTARPGASYEQYF. The DNA sequence follows: TGTGCCAGCACCGCACGGCCCGGGGCCTCCTACGAGCAGTACTTC.